This paragraph covers one T cell receptor beta chain sequence. Antigen: not known. The PCR ran on 60 Vbeta and 13 Jbeta primers. Clones were read by immunoSEQ multiplex PCR, and TCRdb kept only the in-frame ones, dropping some. The data hold more than 95,000 clones, with roughly 76% observed a single time. This record belongs to a study of cytomegalovirus exposure and HLA in healthy donors. Points from the study as a whole: In a later analysis, TCR beta V- and J-gene trimming showed a link to a missense DCLRE1C variant.

The sample consisted of PBMCs. The sequence was obtained from a woman aged 55-70 years in good health and CMV-seropositive.

DNA for the CDR3: TGTGCCAGCAGTCGTGACAGGGCTAATGAAAAACTGTTTTTT. The encoded protein is CASSRDRANEKLFF. This sequence joins TRBV2 and TRBJ1-4; 7 nucleotides agree with TRBD1. CDR3 size: 14 residues. The germline V gene encodes CDR1 SNHLY and CDR2 FYNNEI. Trimming cost V 5 bases and J 3 bases; bases outside gene matches: 3.